The present T cell receptor beta chain was sequenced within a study of OX40 agonist ivuxolimab in advanced cancers. Study background: Ivuxolimab, an agonistic anti-OX40 (CD134) antibody, was given to patients. Two patients with cutaneous melanoma and one with hepatocellular carcinoma, three in total, showed partial responses.

The assay was immunoSEQ multiplex PCR, and TCRdb's table has in-frame clones only and misses some. The sample gives some 78,000 clones, 85% to 90% of which show up once; 0.45% to 0.55% is in the top ten. This CDR3 has 17 residues. The receptor was derived from an adult with an advanced solid tumor such as melanoma, head and neck, liver or kidney cancer. The V call is TRBV21-1, the J call TRBJ2-5; TRBD2 was called by the table and not checked on the DNA. TRBV21-1 is noted as a pseudogene. The sequencing used CD4+ or CD8+ T cells sorted from blood, collected in a trial of the OX40 agonist ivuxolimab. CDR3 DNA sequence: TGTGCCAGCAGCAAAGCCCGGGGGGGAAGGAAGCAAGAGACCCAGTACTTC. It is translated as CASSKARGGRKQETQYF.